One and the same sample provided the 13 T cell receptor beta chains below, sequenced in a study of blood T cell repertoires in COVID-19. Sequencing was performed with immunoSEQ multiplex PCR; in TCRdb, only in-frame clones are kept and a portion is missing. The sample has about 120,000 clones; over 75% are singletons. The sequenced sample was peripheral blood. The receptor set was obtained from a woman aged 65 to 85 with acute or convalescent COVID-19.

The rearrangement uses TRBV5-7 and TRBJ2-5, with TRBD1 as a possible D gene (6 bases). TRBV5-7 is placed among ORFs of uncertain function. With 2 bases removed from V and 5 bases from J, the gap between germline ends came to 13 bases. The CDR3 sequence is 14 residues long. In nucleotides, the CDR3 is TGTGCCAGCAGCTTAACAGGGATTTGGGAGACCCAGTACTTC. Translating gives CASSLTGIWETQYF.

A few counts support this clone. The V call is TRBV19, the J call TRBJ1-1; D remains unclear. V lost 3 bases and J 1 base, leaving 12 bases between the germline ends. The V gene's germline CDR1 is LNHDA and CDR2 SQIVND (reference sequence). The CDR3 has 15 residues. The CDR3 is CASSMGTRGNTEAFF. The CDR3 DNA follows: TGTGCCAGTAGTATGGGTACGCGAGGGAACACTGAAGCTTTCTTT.

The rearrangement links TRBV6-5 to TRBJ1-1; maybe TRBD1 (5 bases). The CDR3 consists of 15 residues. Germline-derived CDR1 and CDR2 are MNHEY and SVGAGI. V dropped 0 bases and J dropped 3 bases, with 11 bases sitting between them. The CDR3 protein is CASSYSAGYDTEAFF. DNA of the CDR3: TGTGCCAGCAGTTACTCCGCAGGGTACGACACTGAAGCTTTCTTT.

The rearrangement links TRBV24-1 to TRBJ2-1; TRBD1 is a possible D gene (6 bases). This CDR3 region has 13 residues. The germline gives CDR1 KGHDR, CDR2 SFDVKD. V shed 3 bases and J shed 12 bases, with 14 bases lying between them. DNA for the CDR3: TGTGCCACCAGTGATGCCACAGGGTTGGGGCAGTTCTTC. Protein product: CATSDATGLGQFF.

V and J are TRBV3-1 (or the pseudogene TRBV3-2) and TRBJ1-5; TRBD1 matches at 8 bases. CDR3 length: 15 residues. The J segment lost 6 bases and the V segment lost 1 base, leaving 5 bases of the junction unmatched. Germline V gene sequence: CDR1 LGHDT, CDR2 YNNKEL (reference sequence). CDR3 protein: CASSQGDRGRQPQHF. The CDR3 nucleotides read TGTGCCAGCAGCCAAGGCGACAGGGGACGTCAGCCCCAGCATTTT.

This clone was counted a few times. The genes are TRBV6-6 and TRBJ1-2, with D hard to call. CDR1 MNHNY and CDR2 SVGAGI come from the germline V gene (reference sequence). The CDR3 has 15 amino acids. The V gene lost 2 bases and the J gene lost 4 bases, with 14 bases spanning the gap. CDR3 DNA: TGTGCCAGCAGTTACGGCGCGGAGGGAATCTATGGCTACACCTTC. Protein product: CASSYGAEGIYGYTF.

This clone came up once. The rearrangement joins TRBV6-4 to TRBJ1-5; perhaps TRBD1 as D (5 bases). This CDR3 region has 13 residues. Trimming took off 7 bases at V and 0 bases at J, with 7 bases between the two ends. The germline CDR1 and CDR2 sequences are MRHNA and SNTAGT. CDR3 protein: CASNDSSNQPQHF. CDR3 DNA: TGTGCCAGCAACGACAGTAGCAATCAGCCCCAGCATTTT.

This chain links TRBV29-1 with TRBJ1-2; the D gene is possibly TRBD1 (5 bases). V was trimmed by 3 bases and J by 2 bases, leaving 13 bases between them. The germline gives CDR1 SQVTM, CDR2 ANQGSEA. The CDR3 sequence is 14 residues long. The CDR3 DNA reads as TGCAGCGTTGACGCGCAGGGCCAGAACTATGGCTACACCTTC. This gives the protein CSVDAQGQNYGYTF.

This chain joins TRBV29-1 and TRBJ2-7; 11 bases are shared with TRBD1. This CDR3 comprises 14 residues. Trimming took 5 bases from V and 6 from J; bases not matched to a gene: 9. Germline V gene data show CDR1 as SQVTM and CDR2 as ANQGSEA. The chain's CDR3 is CSVYGGTGGGEQYF. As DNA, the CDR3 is TGCAGCGTTTACGGGGGGACAGGGGGAGGCGAGCAGTACTTC.

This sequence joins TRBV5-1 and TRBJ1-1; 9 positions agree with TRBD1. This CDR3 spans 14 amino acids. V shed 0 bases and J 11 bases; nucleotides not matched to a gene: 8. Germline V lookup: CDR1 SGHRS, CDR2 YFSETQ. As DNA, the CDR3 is TGCGCCAGCAGCTTGGGGACAGGGGATTCTTCGGCTTTCTTT. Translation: CASSLGTGDSSAFF.

The CDR3 bases are TGTGCCAGCAGCCCGGGACAGAACTATGGCTACACCTTC. It specifies CASSPGQNYGYTF. The gene calls are TRBV11-2 and TRBJ1-2, with 7 bases matching TRBD1. Germline CDR1 is SGHAT and CDR2 is FQNNGV. V shed 5 bases, J shed 2 bases, and the junction held 2 bases outside the gene matches. The CDR3 is 13 residues long.

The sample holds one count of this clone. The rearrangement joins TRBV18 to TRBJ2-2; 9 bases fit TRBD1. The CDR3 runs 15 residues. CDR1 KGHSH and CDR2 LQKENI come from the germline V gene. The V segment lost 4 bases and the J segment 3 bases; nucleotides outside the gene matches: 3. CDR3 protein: CASSLRQGDTGELFF. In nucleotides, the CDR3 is TGTGCCAGCTCACTAAGACAGGGGGACACCGGGGAGCTGTTTTTT.

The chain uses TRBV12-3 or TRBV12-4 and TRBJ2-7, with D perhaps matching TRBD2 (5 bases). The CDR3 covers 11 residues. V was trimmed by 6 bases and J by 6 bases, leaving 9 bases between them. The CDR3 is CASSPGIEQYF. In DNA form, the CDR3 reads TGTGCCAGCAGCCCCGGGATCGAGCAGTACTTC.